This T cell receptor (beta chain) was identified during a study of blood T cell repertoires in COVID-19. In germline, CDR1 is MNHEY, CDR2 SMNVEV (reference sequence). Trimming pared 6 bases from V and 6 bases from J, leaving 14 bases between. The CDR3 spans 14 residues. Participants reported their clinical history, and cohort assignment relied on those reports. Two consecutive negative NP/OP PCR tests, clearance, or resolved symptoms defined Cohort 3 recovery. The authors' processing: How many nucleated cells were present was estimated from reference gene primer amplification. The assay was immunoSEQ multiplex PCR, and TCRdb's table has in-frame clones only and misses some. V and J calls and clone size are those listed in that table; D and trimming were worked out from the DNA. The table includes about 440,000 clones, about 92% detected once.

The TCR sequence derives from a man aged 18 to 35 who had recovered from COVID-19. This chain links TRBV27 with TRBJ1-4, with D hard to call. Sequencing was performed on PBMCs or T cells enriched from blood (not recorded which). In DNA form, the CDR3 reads TGTGCCAGCAGCCAAGACGGAGGGTATGAAAAACTGTTTTTT. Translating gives CASSQDGGYEKLFF. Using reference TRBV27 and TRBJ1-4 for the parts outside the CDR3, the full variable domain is EAQVTQNPRYLITVTGKKLTVTCSQNMNHEYMSWYRQDPGLGLRQIYYSMNVEVTDKGDVPEGYKVSRKEKRNFPLILESPSPNQTSLYFCASSQDGGYEKLFFGSGTQLSVL.